These 10 T cell receptor beta chains originate from one sample sequenced in a study of blood T cell repertoires in COVID-19. Sequenced by immunoSEQ multiplex PCR; TCRdb stores in-frame clones only, minus some. Of about 140,000 clones in the sample, approximately 88% were seen once. What was sequenced was PBMCs or T cells enriched from blood (not recorded which). All receptors come from a man between 70 and 80 years old who had been exposed to COVID-19.

The chain has TRBV19 and TRBJ1-2; no reliable D call. This CDR3 comprises 14 residues. Germline CDR1 is LNHDA and CDR2 is SQIVND (reference sequence). The germline V and J ends were trimmed by 1 base and 0 bases, with 6 bases remaining between them. CDR3 nucleotides: TGTGCCAGTAGTATAGGCGGAGCTAACTATGGCTACACCTTC. This gives the protein CASSIGGANYGYTF.

This chain connects TRBV6-1 to TRBJ2-7; 12 bases are a match to TRBD1. The CDR3 spans 16 residues. Germline V gene sequence: CDR1 MNHNS, CDR2 SASEGT. V lost 4 bases and J lost 6; bases outside the gene matches: 10. DNA of the CDR3: TGTGCCAGCAGTGGGGGGACAGGGGGCAGTACGGGCGAGCAGTACTTC. This encodes CASSGGTGGSTGEQYF.

Remarks on this clone: The sample has other DNA sequences that encode this CDR3 too. J is TRBJ2-3 and V is TRBV5-1; 10 nucleotides agree with TRBD2. J lost 1 base, V lost 0 bases, and 2 bases had no gene match. Looked up from germline, CDR1 is SGHRS and CDR2 is YFSETQ. This CDR3 has 16 amino acids. In nucleotides, the CDR3 is TGCGCCAGCAGCTTGGTAGCGGGGGGACGCACAGATACGCAGTATTTT. This gives the protein CASSLVAGGRTDTQYF. The full variable domain, rest sourced from reference TRBV5-1 and TRBJ2-3, is KAGVTQTPRYLIKTRGQQVTLSCSPISGHRSVSWYQQTPGQGLQFLFEYFSETQRNKGNFPGRFSGRQFSNSRSEMNVSTLELGDSALYLCASSLVAGGRTDTQYFGPGTRLTVL.

This clone has a single count. The chain employs TRBV6-5 and TRBJ2-2, with D perhaps TRBD1 (5 bases). Germline CDR1 and CDR2: MNHEY and SVGAGI. The V gene lost 4 bases and the J gene lost 7 bases, with 19 bases spanning the gap. The CDR3 is 16 amino acids. CDR3 protein: CASSSEGALVVGELFF. CDR3 in DNA: TGTGCCAGCAGTTCCGAAGGGGCCCTCGTGGTCGGGGAGCTGTTTTTT.

This clone appeared a single time. This CDR3 is CASIPELGSGELFF. The CDR3 DNA reads TGTGCCAGCATCCCCGAGTTAGGGAGCGGGGAGCTGTTTTTT. The chain recombines TRBV28 with TRBJ2-2; TRBD2 is a possible D gene (5 bases). Germline CDR1 MDHEN, CDR2 SYDVKM. V was cut by 7 bases and J by 7 bases, with 16 bases left in between. This CDR3 comprises 14 residues.

This chain uses TRBV29-1 with TRBJ1-2; D is undetermined. Germline V gives CDR1 SQVTM, CDR2 ANQGSEA. V lost 0 bases to trimming and J lost 2 bases, with 4 bases between them. The CDR3 loop spans 12 amino acids. The DNA of the CDR3 is TGCAGCGTTGAAGACAGAAACTATGGCTACACCTTC. The encoded protein is CSVEDRNYGYTF.

Only one count was recorded for this clone. The chain is built from TRBV7-8 and TRBJ2-5, with D maybe TRBD2 (5 bases). CDR3 length: 13 residues. The germline V gene encodes CDR1 SGHVS and CDR2 FQNEAQ. V lost 4 bases and J 5 bases, leaving 11 bases between the germline ends. CDR3: CASSWERHETQYF. The CDR3, as DNA: TGTGCCAGCAGCTGGGAGCGTCACGAGACCCAGTACTTC.

The V and J genes are TRBV2 and TRBJ1-4; 8 bases line up with TRBD1. The CDR3 contains 16 residues. V lost 7 bases to trimming and J lost 2 bases; unmatched junction nucleotides: 9. Germline assignment: CDR1 SNHLY and CDR2 FYNNEI. The CDR3 nucleotides read TGTGCCAGCAATCGACAGGGGCCTGGGACTAATGAAAAACTGTTTTTT. Its translation is CASNRQGPGTNEKLFF. The variable domain in full, completed from reference TRBV2 and TRBJ1-4, reads EPEVTQTPSHQVTQMGQEVILRCVPISNHLYFYWYRQILGQKVEFLVSFYNNEISEKSEIFDDQFSVERPDGSNFTLKIRSTKLEDSAMYFCASNRQGPGTNEKLFFGSGTQLSVL.

The chain has TRBV5-8 and TRBJ2-1, with a weak D call TRBD2 (6 bases). CDR3 size: 12 residues. V was cut by 0 bases and J by 11 bases, with 9 bases left in between. Germline V gene sequence: CDR1 SGHTS, CDR2 YDEGEE. The CDR3 DNA is TGTGCCAGCAGCTTGGATCGGGAGAAGCAGTTCTTC. As protein: CASSLDREKQFF.

The genes are TRBV6-5 and TRBJ1-1; possibly TRBD1 for D (6 bases). CDR1 MNHEY and CDR2 SVGAGI come from the germline V gene. The CDR3 runs 13 residues. V was shortened by 6 bases and J by 3 bases, with 11 bases between the two germline ends. The CDR3 nucleotides are TGTGCCAGCAGGCGGACAGAAGACACTGAAGCTTTCTTT. It encodes CASRRTEDTEAFF.